Listed below are T cell receptor beta chains from one sample, sequenced in a study of T cell changes during pregnancy in multiple sclerosis. Repertoires were generated with immunoSEQ multiplex PCR, while TCRdb's copy carries only in-frame clones and drops some. In the table there are tens of thousands of clones, about 90% of which are singletons. The sample in question was CD4+ T cells from peripheral blood mononuclear cells, obtained before pregnancy. These receptors were collected from a female donor with multiple sclerosis, enrolled in a pregnancy study. The CDR3 runs from the conserved cysteine through the conserved F or W. The D gene is left open where the match is weak.

v_gene,d_gene,CDR3aa
TRBV7-9,TRBD1,CASSLGDRGLETQYF
TRBV2,TRBD2,CASRDRTSGGSYEQYF
TRBV7-9,.,CASSWGHSGELFF
TRBV2,.,CASSEEGAARETQYF
TRBV4-1,.,CASSLQGSAGLNTEAFF
TRBV9,TRBD2,CASSVEAGVSTDTQYF
TRBV10-3,.,CAIRWSSPNTEAFF
TRBV5-6,.,CASSPPTSYEQYF
TRBV10-1,TRBD2,CASSSASGLYTDTQYF
TRBV7-2,.,CASSLGNLRGANGYTF
TRBV9,.,CASSGPGGDGNEKLFF
TRBV5-6,.,CASSLGVIAGDTQYF
TRBV5-1,TRBD1,CASSLAGTGALYEQYF
TRBV5-4,.,CASSFTGDGEKLFF
TRBV19,.,CASSMRDYGYTF
TRBV28,.,CASTSGFDEQFF
TRBV7-2,.,CASSYNRNYGYTF
TRBV18,.,CASSPRDTISSEAFF
TRBV20-1,.,CSASPSDTQYF
TRBV10-3,.,CAINPTGTTEAFF
TRBV6-1,.,CASRTTGLKGYTF
TRBV7-3,TRBD1,CASSPDRGNSPLHF
TRBV6-6,TRBD1,CASSYETGPYEQYF
TRBV9,.,CASSVEAGSSNTIYF
TRBV7-7,TRBD1,CASSQGVETQYF
TRBV5-5,.,CASSSGGSGNTIYF
TRBV5-6,.,CASSFSYTEAFF
TRBV7-2,TRBD1,CASSYQGQGSYEQYF
TRBV7-3,.,CASSPVRNTEAFF
TRBV7-9,TRBD1,CASSIQTGGSGQPQHF
TRBV9,TRBD1,CASSGGDREEDEQYF
TRBV7-9,.,CASSPPGLPSYEQYF
TRBV25-1,.,CASSRGPPALETQYF
TRBV5-1,TRBD1,CASQRQGSSPLHF
TRBV7-2,.,CASSHGGQGNTIYF
TRBV16,.,CASSHRGANYGYTF